The present T cell receptor beta chain was sequenced within a study of cytomegalovirus exposure and HLA in healthy donors. Study conclusions and caveats: According to a subsequent analysis, TCR clusters from the first cohort were inclined to appear together in the 120 validation repertoires.

About this clone: What it binds is not known.

The CDR3 length is 14 residues. Germline-derived CDR1 and CDR2 are SGHNT and YYREEE (reference sequence). The V end lost 5 bases, the J end lost 0 bases, and 12 bases lay between the germline ends. Repertoires were generated with immunoSEQ multiplex PCR, while TCRdb's copy carries only in-frame clones and drops some. The sample lists some 110,000 clones, about 84% occurring once. The receptor comes from a young man in good health and CMV-seronegative. Sequenced input: PBMCs. V is TRBV5-4 and J is TRBJ2-7, with a possible D match to TRBD2 (6 bases). Here the CDR3 reads CASRNSGSSYEQYF. CDR3 sequence (DNA): TGTGCCAGCAGAAATAGCGGTAGCTCCTACGAGCAGTACTTC.